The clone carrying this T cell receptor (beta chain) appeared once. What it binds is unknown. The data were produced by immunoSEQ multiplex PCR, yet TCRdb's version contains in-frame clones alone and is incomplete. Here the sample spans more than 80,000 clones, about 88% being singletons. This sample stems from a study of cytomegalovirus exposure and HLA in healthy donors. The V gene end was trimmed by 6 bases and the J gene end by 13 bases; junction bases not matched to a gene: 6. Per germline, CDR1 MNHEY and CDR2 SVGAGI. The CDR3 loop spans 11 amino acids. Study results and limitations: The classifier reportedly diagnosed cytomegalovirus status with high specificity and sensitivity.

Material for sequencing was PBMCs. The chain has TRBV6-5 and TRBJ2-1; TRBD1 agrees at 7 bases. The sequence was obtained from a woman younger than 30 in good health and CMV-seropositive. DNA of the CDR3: TGTGCCAGCAGCTCAGGGACAGCACAGTTCTTC. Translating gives CASSSGTAQFF.